This record covers a single T cell receptor beta chain. Its antigen is not identified. These data originate in a study of OX40 agonist ivuxolimab in advanced cancers. Across the study: Ivuxolimab, which patients received intravenously every 2 weeks, was dosed at 0.01 to 10 mg/kg. Treatment received earlier with anti-PD-1, anti-PD-L1 or anti-CTLA-4 agents was allowed, and 40% had some. Findings and limits, study-wide: No antigen was identified for the clonally expanded peripheral T cells. Blood T cells, both CD4+ and CD8+, expanded clonally by week 6 at 0.1 to 3.0 mg/kg.

Trimming took off 3 bases at V and 0 bases at J, with 13 bases between the two ends. There are 16 residues in the CDR3. Germline V lookup: CDR1 MDHEN, CDR2 SYDVKM. Only in-frame clones appear in the TCRdb table, and some are missing; sequencing was by immunoSEQ multiplex PCR. The sample lists 75,000 to 90,000 clones, around nine tenths occurring once. This receptor was identified in an adult with an advanced solid tumor such as melanoma, head and neck, liver or kidney cancer. Sequencing was performed on CD4+ or CD8+ T cells sorted from blood, taken in a trial of the OX40 agonist ivuxolimab. The chain employs TRBV28 and TRBJ2-3, with a tentative D call TRBD2 (6 bases). The CDR3 protein is CASSFMGLSSTDTQYF. CDR3 bases: TGTGCCAGCAGTTTTATGGGACTCTCTAGCACAGATACGCAGTATTTT.